Listed below are T cell receptor beta chains from one sample, sequenced in a study of blood T cell repertoires in COVID-19. The protocol was immunoSEQ multiplex PCR, while the TCRdb copy is restricted to in-frame clones and leaves out a portion. The sample has roughly 81,000 clones, around 85% seen once. The sequenced material came from peripheral blood. These TCRs come from a woman aged 80 or older with COVID-19, enrolled during active disease. Each CDR3 is given with its conserved first and last residue.

15	TRBV12-5	TRBJ2-2	CASGLGGGAVRELFF
16	TRBV28	TRBJ1-1	CASSLLPGRENTEAFF
17	TRBV3-1/TRBV3-2	TRBJ1-1	CASSKLTPGTGKDEAFF
14	TRBV7-8	TRBJ1-6	CASCPGQLGAPLHF
16	TRBV12-1	TRBJ2-4	CASSRTSGGGWDIQYF
15	TRBV11-2	TRBJ1-1	CASSLVAGVNTEAFF
15	TRBV19	TRBJ2-5	CASSPWTGGGETQYF
14	TRBV9	TRBJ2-7	CASSPLRVSYEQYF
14	TRBV28	TRBJ2-3	CASRGGGASDTQYF
13	TRBV19	TRBJ1-1	CASSMARAAEAFF
13	TRBV29-1	TRBJ2-7	CSVRGTGYYEQYF
13	TRBV2	TRBJ1-2	CASSRERGYGYTF
15	TRBV5-1	TRBJ2-2	CASSTGQPNTGELFF
13	TRBV5-1	TRBJ2-1	CASRLGQGYEQFF
15	TRBV14	TRBJ1-4	CASSWGQGFNEKLFF
16	TRBV28	TRBJ1-5	CASSLTPGSVNQPQHF
14	TRBV6-5	TRBJ1-1	CASRRTGVNTEAFF
16	TRBV2	TRBJ2-1	CASSRSSGRLSVEQFF
16	TRBV24-1	TRBJ2-7	CATPPPRQRELYEQYF
12	TRBV30	TRBJ1-3	CAWSGGGNTIYF
13	TRBV12-5	TRBJ1-2	CASGLVLGSGYTF
13	TRBV5-4	TRBJ1-2	CASSSDMAYGYTF
13	TRBV29-1	TRBJ2-3	CSTHRVNTDTQYF
14	TRBV5-4	TRBJ2-1	CASGDRGQGNEQFF
16	TRBV10-3	TRBJ2-1	CAISGGPSGGYNEQFF
13	TRBV24-1	TRBJ2-7	CATGQGGDYEQYF
16	TRBV5-1	TRBJ1-5	CASSPGGGSPGQPQHF
14	TRBV10-3	TRBJ1-2	CAIHDTGFGYGYTF
16	TRBV7-6	TRBJ2-2	CASSSYSGGFTGELFF
13	TRBV18	TRBJ2-5	CATRLTQGETQYF
18	TRBV10-3	TRBJ2-7	CAISGGSGGSGQKYEQYF
15	TRBV27	TRBJ2-5	CASSPGLAGVGTQYF
14	TRBV5-1	TRBJ2-1	CASGSEAAYNEQFF
17	TRBV25-1	TRBJ1-4	CASSDPLRQGGIEKLFF
17	TRBV28	TRBJ2-4	CASSLRQYQRYKNIQYF
16	TRBV28	TRBJ2-7	CASSPPPGQGSYEQYF
15	TRBV18	TRBJ1-4	CASSPGQGRDEKLFF
15	TRBV19	TRBJ2-2	CASSIANANTGELFF
12	TRBV6-5	TRBJ1-2	CASTAGNYGYTF
13	TRBV5-1	TRBJ2-5	CASSSGQGETQYF
13	TRBV7-3	TRBJ2-1	CASSLTGVNEQFF
13	TRBV7-9	TRBJ2-3	CASSLLEEDTQYF
17	TRBV9	TRBJ2-5	CASSVVGLAGVGETQYF
17	TRBV21-1	TRBJ2-3	CASSRTNRGLSTDTQYF
16	TRBV10-3	TRBJ2-3	CAISRPSGVSTDTQYF
15	TRBV3-1/TRBV3-2	TRBJ1-2	CASSPLPGTAYGYTF
14	TRBV5-1	TRBJ2-3	CASSLDQGLNTQYF
14	TRBV19	TRBJ1-1	CASSRTGGVTEAFF
14	TRBV9	TRBJ1-1	CASSVRELNTEAFF
15	TRBV4-1	TRBJ2-1	CASNLDSSDRNEQFF
15	TRBV28	TRBJ1-5	CASSTGTRFGGPQHF
15	TRBV2	TRBJ2-1	CASSNRLAIHNEQFF